The table lists the clone carrying this T cell receptor beta chain with a few counts. Survey-level immunoSEQ sequencing profiled the TCR beta repertoire. Clones were sequenced by immunoSEQ multiplex PCR, and TCRdb holds only the in-frame ones, with some missing. This sample has under 65,000 clones, with approximately 93% found just once. Trimming at V came to 2 bases and at J to 0 bases, leaving 20 bases not matched to a gene. This CDR3 spans 22 amino acids. CDR1 and CDR2 (germline): SGHRS, YFSETQ. The gene calls are TRBV5-1 and TRBJ2-1, with 10 bases aligning to TRBD2. This sequence originates from a man aged 40-50 years with rheumatoid arthritis. The sample consisted of PBMCs. The CDR3 spells CASSLGLADGLTTLSSYNEQFF. CDR3 nucleotide sequence: TGCGCCAGCAGCTTAGGACTAGCGGACGGTCTAACTACCCTTAGCTCCTACAATGAGCAGTTCTTC. The entire variable domain, with the rest obtained from reference TRBV5-1 and TRBJ2-1, is as follows: KAGVTQTPRYLIKTRGQQVTLSCSPISGHRSVSWYQQTPGQGLQFLFEYFSETQRNKGNFPGRFSGRQFSNSRSEMNVSTLELGDSALYLCASSLGLADGLTTLSSYNEQFFGPGTRLTVL.